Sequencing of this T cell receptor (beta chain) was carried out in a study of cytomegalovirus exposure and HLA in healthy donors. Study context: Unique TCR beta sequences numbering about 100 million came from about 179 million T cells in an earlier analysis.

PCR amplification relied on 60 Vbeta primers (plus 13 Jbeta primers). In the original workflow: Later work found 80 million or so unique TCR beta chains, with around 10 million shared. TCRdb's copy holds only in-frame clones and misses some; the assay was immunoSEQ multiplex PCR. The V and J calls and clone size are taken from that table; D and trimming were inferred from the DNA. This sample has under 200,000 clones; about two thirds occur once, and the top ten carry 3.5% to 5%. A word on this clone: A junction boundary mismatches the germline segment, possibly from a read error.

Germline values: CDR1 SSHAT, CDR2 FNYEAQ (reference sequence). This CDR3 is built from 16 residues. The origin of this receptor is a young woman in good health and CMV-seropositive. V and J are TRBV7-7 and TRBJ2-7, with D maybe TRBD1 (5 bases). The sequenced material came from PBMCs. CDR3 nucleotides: TGTGCTAGCAGCCACGATCGAAGACAGAAAACCTACGAGCAGTACTTC. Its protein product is CASSHDRRQKTYEQYF.